The T cell receptor (beta chain) under discussion was sequenced for a study of blood T cells in healthy people across ages. Next came a second PCR, run for about 6 to 12 cycles, which used a sample-barcoded 5' primer along with a J-beta primer mix. TCRdb re-analysed the 5' RACE reads in MiXCR, keeping a single row per CDR3 protein. The data show 600,000 or so distinct CDR3 sequences, approximately 30% seen once. This clonotype appeared a single time. This CDR3 region has 11 residues. The V end lost 6 bases, the J end lost 5 bases, and 8 bases lay between the germline ends. Looked up from germline, CDR1 is ENHRY and CDR2 is SYGVKD.

The receptor comes from a woman older than 75 in good health. The sequencing input was blood. The chain couples TRBV10-3 to TRBJ2-7; D gene unclear. The CDR3 nucleotides read TGTGCCATCAGCACCACCCACGAGCAGTACTTC. It codes for CAISTTHEQYF.